Listed below are T cell receptor beta chains from one sample, sequenced in a study of cytomegalovirus exposure and HLA in healthy donors. The table came from immunoSEQ multiplex PCR; TCRdb's copy has only in-frame clones and leaves some out. The sample shows around 230,000 clones, approximately 86% of them seen only once. Sequencing was carried out using PBMCs. These TCRs come from a woman aged 25 to 39 in good health and CMV-seropositive. Each CDR3 is given with its conserved first and last residue. The D gene is left open where the match is weak. Clone sizes are given selectively: once, few, many, or a class where the clone is expanded.

.,.,TRBV6-4,CASNKQGYEQYF
.,.,TRBV2,CATTVVNTEAFF
.,TRBD2,TRBV10-1,CASSGNAGTSGHTDTQYF
.,.,TRBV18,CASSPIGRTSTDTQYF
many,.,TRBV30,CAWSPTGYAEKLFF
.,.,TRBV21-1,CASSNPLAGHYNEQFF
.,TRBD1,TRBV6-1,CASNEDRRAFF
.,TRBD1,TRBV2,CASSGGTAPNQPQHF
.,.,TRBV19,CASSQTHGQFSYEQYF
many,TRBD1,TRBV5-4,CASSDRRQGSYEQYF